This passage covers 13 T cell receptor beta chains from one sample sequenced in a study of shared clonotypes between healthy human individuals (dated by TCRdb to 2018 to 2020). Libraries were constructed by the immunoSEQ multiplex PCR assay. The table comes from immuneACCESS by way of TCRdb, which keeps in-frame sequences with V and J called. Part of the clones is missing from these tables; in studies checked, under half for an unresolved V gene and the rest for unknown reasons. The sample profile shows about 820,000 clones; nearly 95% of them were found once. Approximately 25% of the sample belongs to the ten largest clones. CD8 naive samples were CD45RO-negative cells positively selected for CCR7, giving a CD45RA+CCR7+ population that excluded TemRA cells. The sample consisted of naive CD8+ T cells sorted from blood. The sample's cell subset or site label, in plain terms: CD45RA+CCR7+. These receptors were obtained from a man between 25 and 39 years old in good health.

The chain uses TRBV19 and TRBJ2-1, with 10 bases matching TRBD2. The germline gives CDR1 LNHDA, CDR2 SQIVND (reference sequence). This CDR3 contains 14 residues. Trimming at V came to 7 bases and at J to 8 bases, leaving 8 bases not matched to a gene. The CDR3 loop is CASKEAGGPHEQFF. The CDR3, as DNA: TGTGCCAGTAAAGAAGCGGGAGGGCCCCATGAGCAGTTCTTC.

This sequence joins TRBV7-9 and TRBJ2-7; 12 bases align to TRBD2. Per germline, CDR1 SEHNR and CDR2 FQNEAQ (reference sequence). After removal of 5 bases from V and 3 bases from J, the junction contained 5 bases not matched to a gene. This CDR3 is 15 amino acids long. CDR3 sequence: CASSPRTSGDYEQYF. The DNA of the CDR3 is TGTGCCAGCAGCCCGAGGACTAGCGGGGACTACGAGCAGTACTTC.

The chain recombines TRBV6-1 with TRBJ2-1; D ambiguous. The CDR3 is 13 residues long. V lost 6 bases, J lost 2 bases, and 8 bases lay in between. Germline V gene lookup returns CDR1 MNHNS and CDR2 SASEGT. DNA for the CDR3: TGTGCCAGCAGGGACGACACCTACAATGAGCAGTTCTTC. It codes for CASRDDTYNEQFF.

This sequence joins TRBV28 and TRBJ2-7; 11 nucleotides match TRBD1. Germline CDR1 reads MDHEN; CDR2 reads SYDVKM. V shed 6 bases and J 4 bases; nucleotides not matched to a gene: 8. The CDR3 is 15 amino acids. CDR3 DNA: TGTGCCAGCAGCCGACCGGGACAGGGGGAATACGAGCAGTACTTC. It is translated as CASSRPGQGEYEQYF.

The chain's CDR3 is CASSQERGEQFF. In DNA, the CDR3 is TGCGCCAGCAGCCAGGAGCGGGGGGAGCAGTTCTTC. The V call is TRBV4-3, the J call TRBJ2-1; 8 bases fit TRBD2. V was pared by 3 bases and J by 10 bases, with 2 bases of the junction left unmatched. Germline CDR1 and CDR2: LGHNA and YSLEER. This CDR3 comprises 12 residues.

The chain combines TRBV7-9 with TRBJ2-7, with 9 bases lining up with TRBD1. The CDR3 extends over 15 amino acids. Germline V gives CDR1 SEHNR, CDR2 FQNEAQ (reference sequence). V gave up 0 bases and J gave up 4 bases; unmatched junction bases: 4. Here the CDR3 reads CASSLARTGEYEQYF. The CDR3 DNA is TGTGCCAGCAGCTTAGCCCGGACAGGGGAGTACGAGCAGTACTTC.

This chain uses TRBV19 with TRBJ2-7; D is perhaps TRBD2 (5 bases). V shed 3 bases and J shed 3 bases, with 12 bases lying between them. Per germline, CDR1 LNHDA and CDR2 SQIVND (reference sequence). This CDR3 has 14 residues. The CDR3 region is CASSIGVGFYEQYF. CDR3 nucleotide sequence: TGTGCCAGTAGTATCGGGGTGGGATTCTACGAGCAGTACTTC.

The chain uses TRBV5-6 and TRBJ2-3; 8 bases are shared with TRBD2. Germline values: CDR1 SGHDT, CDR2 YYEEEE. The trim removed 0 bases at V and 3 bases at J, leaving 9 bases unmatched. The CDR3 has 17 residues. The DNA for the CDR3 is TGTGCCAGCAGCTTGGGGGTTTTAACTAGCGGTACAGATACGCAGTATTTT. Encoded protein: CASSLGVLTSGTDTQYF.

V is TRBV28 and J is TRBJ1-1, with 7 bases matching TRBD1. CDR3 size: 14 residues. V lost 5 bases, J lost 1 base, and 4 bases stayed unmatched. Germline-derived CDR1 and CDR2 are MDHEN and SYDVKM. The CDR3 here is CASSVTGRNTEAFF. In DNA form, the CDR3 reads TGTGCCAGCAGTGTGACAGGGAGGAACACTGAAGCTTTCTTT.

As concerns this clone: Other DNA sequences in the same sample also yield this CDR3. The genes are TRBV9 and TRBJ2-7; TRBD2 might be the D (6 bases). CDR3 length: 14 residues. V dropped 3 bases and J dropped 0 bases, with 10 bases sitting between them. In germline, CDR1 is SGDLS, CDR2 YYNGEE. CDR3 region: CASSGQGGSYEQYF. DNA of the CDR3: TGTGCCAGCAGCGGCCAGGGAGGCTCCTACGAGCAGTACTTC.

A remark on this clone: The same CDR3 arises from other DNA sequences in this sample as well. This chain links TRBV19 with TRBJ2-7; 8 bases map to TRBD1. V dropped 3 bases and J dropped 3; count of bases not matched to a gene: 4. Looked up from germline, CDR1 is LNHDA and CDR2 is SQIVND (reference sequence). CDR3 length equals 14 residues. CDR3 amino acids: CASSMGTGGYEQYF. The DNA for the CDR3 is TGTGCCAGTAGTATGGGCACAGGGGGCTACGAGCAGTACTTC.

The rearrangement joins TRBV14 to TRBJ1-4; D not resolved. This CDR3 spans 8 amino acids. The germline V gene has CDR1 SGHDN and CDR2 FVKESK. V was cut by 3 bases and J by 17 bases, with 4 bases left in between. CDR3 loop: CASSQGFF. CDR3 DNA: TGTGCCAGCAGCCAGGGTTTTTTT.

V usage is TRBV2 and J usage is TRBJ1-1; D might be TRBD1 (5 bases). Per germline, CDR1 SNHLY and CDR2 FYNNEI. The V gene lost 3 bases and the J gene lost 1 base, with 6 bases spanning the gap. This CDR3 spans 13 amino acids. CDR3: CASSDQGNTEAFF. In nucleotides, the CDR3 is TGTGCCAGCAGTGACCAGGGGAACACTGAAGCTTTCTTT.